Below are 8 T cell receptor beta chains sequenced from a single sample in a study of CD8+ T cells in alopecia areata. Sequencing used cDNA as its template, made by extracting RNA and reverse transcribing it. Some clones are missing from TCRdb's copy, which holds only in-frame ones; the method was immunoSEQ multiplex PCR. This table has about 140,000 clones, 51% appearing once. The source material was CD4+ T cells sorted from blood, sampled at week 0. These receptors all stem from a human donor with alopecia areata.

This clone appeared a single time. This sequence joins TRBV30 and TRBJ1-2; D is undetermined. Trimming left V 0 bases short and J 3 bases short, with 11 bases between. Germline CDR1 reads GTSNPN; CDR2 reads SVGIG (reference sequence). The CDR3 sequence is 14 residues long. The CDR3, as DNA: TGTGCCTGGAGTGTAGGCGGTTCTCACTATGGCTACACCTTC. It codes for CAWSVGGSHYGYTF.

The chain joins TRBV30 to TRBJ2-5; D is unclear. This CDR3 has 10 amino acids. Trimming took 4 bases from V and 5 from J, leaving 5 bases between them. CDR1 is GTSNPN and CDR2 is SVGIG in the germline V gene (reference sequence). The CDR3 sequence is CAWKEETQYF. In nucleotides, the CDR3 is TGTGCCTGGAAAGAGGAGACCCAGTACTTC. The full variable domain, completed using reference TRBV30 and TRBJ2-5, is SQTIHQWPATLVQPVGSPLSLECTVEGTSNPNLYWYRQAAGRGLQLLFYSVGIGQISSEVPQNLSASRPQDRQFILSSKKLLLSDSGFYLCAWKEETQYFGPGTRLLVL.

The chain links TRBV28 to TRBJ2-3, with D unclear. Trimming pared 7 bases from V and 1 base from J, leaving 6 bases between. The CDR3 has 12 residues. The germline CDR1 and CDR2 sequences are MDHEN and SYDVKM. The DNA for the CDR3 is TGTGCCAGCACTACGGGCACAGATACGCAGTATTTT. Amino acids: CASTTGTDTQYF.

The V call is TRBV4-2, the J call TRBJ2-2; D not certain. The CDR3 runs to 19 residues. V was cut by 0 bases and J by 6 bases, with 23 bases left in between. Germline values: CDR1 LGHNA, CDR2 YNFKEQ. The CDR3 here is CASSQELRRNREVPGELFF. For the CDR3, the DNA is TGTGCCAGCAGCCAAGAGCTAAGGAGAAATAGGGAAGTACCCGGGGAGCTGTTTTTT.

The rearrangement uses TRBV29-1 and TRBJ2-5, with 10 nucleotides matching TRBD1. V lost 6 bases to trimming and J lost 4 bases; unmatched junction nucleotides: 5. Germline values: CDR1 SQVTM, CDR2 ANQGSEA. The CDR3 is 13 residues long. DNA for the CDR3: TGCAGCGTCACCGGGACAGGGGCAGAGACCCAGTACTTC. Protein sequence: CSVTGTGAETQYF.

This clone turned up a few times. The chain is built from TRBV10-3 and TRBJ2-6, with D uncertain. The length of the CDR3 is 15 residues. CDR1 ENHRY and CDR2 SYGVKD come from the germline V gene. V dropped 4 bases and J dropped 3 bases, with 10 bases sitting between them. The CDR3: CAISAASGGANVLTF. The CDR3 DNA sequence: TGTGCCATCAGTGCTGCGTCGGGTGGGGCCAACGTCCTGACTTTC.

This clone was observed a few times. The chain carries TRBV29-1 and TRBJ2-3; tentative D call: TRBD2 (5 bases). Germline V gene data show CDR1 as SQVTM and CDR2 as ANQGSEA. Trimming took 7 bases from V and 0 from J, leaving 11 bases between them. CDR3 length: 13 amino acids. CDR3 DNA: TGCAGCGGGGCGGGCGCTAGCACAGATACGCAGTATTTT. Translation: CSGAGASTDTQYF.

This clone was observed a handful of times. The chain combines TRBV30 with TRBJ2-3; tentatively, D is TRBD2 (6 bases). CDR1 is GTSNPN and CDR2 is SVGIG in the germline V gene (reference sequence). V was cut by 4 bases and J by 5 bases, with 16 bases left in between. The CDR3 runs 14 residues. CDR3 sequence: CAWTEGTLGDTQYF. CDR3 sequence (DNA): TGTGCCTGGACCGAGGGGACTCTCGGAGATACGCAGTATTTT.